This T cell receptor (beta chain) was retrieved from a study of CD8 T cells in Susac syndrome. TEMRA cells underwent FACS enrichment and CD8+ and CD4+ T cells underwent negative isolation. The germline CDR1 and CDR2 sequences are MGHRA and YSYEKL. V shed 4 bases and J 2 bases; nucleotides not matched to a gene: 5. The length of the CDR3 is 15 residues. RNA in amounts of about 0.5 to 1 ug was reverse transcribed with random hexamers. A single record per CDR3 protein comes from TCRdb applying MiXCR to the immunoSEQ multiplex PCR reads. The top ten hold more than 0.2% of the sample, which has 160,000 or so distinct CDR3 sequences, around 96% seen once.

This rearrangement joins TRBV4-1 to TRBJ2-1; 7 bases are shared with TRBD2. Specimen: CD8+ T cells from PBMCs. The TCR comes from a human donor with multiple sclerosis. CDR3 protein: CASSLTGTTYNEQFF. The CDR3 DNA is TGCGCCAGCAGCCTTACCGGGACTACCTACAATGAGCAGTTCTTC.